Described below is a single TCR beta chain sequence and its context. The antigen is not known. Reasons for excluding patients were uncontrolled infection, other autoimmune disease, pregnancy or lactation. Amplification of TCR beta CDR3 regions was performed using RNA transcripts as template. A first-round RT-PCR of the TCR CDR3 used the HTBI primer set. From the multiplex PCR reads, TCRdb called clonotypes with MiXCR, one entry per CDR3 protein. In the table there are hundreds of thousands of distinct CDR3 sequences, roughly 40% of which are singletons. This record belongs to a study of T cells in Graves' hyperthyroidism and ophthalmopathy. Looking at the study overall: At the time of initial diagnosis and before any treatment, peripheral blood was collected. Study observations and caveats: Ophthalmopathy, which appeared later, was predicted by the model a median approximately 6.7 months before onset.

V shed 6 bases and J shed 3 bases, with 8 bases lying between them. This CDR3 has 12 amino acids. Sequences were obtained from blood. This chain connects TRBV12-3 or TRBV12-4 to TRBJ1-1; D is ambiguous. This clonotype originated in a man aged 18 to 30 with Graves' hyperthyroidism. CDR3 protein: CASRRLDTEAFF. The CDR3 DNA reads as TGTGCCAGCAGGCGACTGGACACTGAAGCTTTCTTT.